A single sample gave rise to the 29 T cell receptor beta chains below, sequenced in a study of T-cell reconstitution after alpha-beta-depleted transplantation in children. It was with unique molecular identifiers that the TCRbeta library was prepared. TCRdb reprocessed the PCR reads via MiXCR and lists one record per CDR3 protein. The table lists more than 400,000 distinct CDR3 sequences, 43% of them singletons. This material consisted of PBMCs, taken before TCRalphabeta/CD19-depleted stem cell transplant. These receptors were obtained from a girl aged 2-10 years with aplastic anemia, due to receive a stem cell transplant.

The chain carries TRBV18 and TRBJ2-7, with 7 positions matching TRBD1. J lost 1 base, V lost 6 bases, and 6 bases had no gene match. The CDR3 loop spans 14 amino acids. Looked up from germline, CDR1 is KGHSH and CDR2 is LQKENI. The CDR3 bases are TGTGCCAGCTCTCCGATGGACAGGTCCTACGAGCAGTACTTC. Translated: CASSPMDRSYEQYF. The full variable domain, rest sourced from reference TRBV18 and TRBJ2-7, is NAGVMQNPRHLVRRRGQEARLRCSPMKGHSHVYWYRQLPEEGLKFMVYLQKENIIDESGMPKERFSAEFPKEGPSILRIQQVVRGDSAAYFCASSPMDRSYEQYFGPGTRLTVT.

J is TRBJ2-1 and V is TRBV5-1; D perhaps matches TRBD2 (5 bases). CDR1 is SGHRS, CDR2 YFSETQ, per germline. Trimming took 3 bases from V and 2 from J, leaving 9 bases between them. This CDR3 region has 14 residues. The CDR3 nucleotides read TGCGCCAGCAGCTGGGAGCTACCCTACAATGAGCAGTTCTTC. This sequence encodes CASSWELPYNEQFF.

The chain carries TRBV7-8 and TRBJ2-5; 9 nucleotides line up with TRBD1. With V trimmed by 1 base and J by 4 bases, 4 bases remained unmatched. This CDR3 has 15 amino acids. CDR1 and CDR2 (germline): SGHVS, FQNEAQ. The CDR3 sequence: CASSLGTGVGETQYF. The CDR3 DNA is TGTGCCAGCAGCTTAGGGACAGGGGTAGGAGAGACCCAGTACTTC.

The rearrangement links TRBV7-2 to TRBJ2-5; TRBD2 matches 12 bases. This CDR3 comprises 20 residues. CDR1 and CDR2 (germline): SGHTA, FQGNSA. V trimming: 0 bases; J trimming: 3 bases; junction bases outside the gene matches: 14. CDR3: CASSLAPLAGGIWNKETQYF. Here the CDR3 DNA reads TGTGCCAGCAGCTTAGCCCCACTAGCGGGGGGAATCTGGAACAAAGAGACCCAGTACTTC.

The chain joins TRBV5-1 to TRBJ2-2; tentatively, D is TRBD1 (6 bases). CDR3 length: 15 amino acids. Germline lookup yields CDR1 SGHRS and CDR2 YFSETQ. Between the trimmed V and J ends, which lost 4 bases and 5 bases, there was a span of 15 bases. CDR3 region: CASSPGARGTGELFF. CDR3 DNA: TGCGCCAGCAGCCCAGGGGCCAGGGGTACCGGGGAGCTGTTTTTT. The full variable domain, its missing parts supplied by reference TRBV5-1 and TRBJ2-2, is KAGVTQTPRYLIKTRGQQVTLSCSPISGHRSVSWYQQTPGQGLQFLFEYFSETQRNKGNFPGRFSGRQFSNSRSEMNVSTLELGDSALYLCASSPGARGTGELFFGEGSRLTVL.

The V call is TRBV5-1, the J call TRBJ1-1; 8 bases agree with TRBD1. The germline gives CDR1 SGHRS, CDR2 YFSETQ. This CDR3 is 16 amino acids long. With V trimmed by 5 bases and J by 5 bases, 14 bases remained unmatched. The CDR3 here is CASRSGQGVQRTEAFF. CDR3 sequence (DNA): TGCGCCAGCAGATCAGGACAGGGCGTTCAGAGGACTGAAGCTTTCTTT. The entire variable domain, with the rest obtained from reference TRBV5-1 and TRBJ1-1, is as follows: KAGVTQTPRYLIKTRGQQVTLSCSPISGHRSVSWYQQTPGQGLQFLFEYFSETQRNKGNFPGRFSGRQFSNSRSEMNVSTLELGDSALYLCASRSGQGVQRTEAFFGQGTRLTVV.

The genes are TRBV4-1 and TRBJ1-2; tentatively, D is TRBD1 (5 bases). This CDR3 has 15 amino acids. Germline CDR1 and CDR2: MGHRA and YSYEKL. V lost 3 bases to trimming and J lost 4 bases, with 15 bases between them. This chain's CDR3 is CASSQINQGPYGYTF. The CDR3 DNA reads TGCGCCAGCAGCCAGATTAACCAGGGTCCCTATGGCTACACCTTC.

The chain employs TRBV6-2 or TRBV6-3 and TRBJ1-1; no reliable D call. This CDR3 has 14 residues. Looked up from germline, CDR1 is MNHEY and CDR2 is SVGEGT. Trimming removed 2 bases at V and 1 base at J, with 8 bases between. CDR3 sequence reads: CASSYGWGNTEAFF. In DNA, the CDR3 is TGTGCCAGCAGTTACGGATGGGGGAACACTGAAGCTTTCTTT.

This clonotype has only a few counts. The rearrangement links TRBV6-6 to TRBJ1-1; no clear D gene. V gave up 5 bases and J gave up 3 bases, with 7 bases separating them. The CDR3 is 12 amino acids. CDR1 and CDR2 (germline): MNHNY, SVGAGI (reference sequence). The CDR3 protein is CASSLMDTEAFF. DNA of the CDR3: TGTGCCAGCAGTCTTATGGACACTGAAGCTTTCTTT.

This clonotype was picked up a small number of times. The CDR3 region is CASSPGQFEAFF. CDR3 coding DNA: TGTGCCAGCTCTCCCGGACAGTTTGAAGCTTTCTTT. V usage is TRBV18 and J usage is TRBJ1-1; possibly TRBD1 for D (6 bases). Trimming took 6 bases from V and 7 from J, leaving 12 bases between them. The CDR3 is made up of 12 amino acids. Germline V gene sequence: CDR1 KGHSH, CDR2 LQKENI.

This chain connects TRBV20-1 to TRBJ2-3; unclear D gene. Trimming took off 8 bases at V and 2 bases at J, with 17 bases between the two ends. Germline V lookup: CDR1 DFQATT, CDR2 SNEGSKA (reference sequence). The CDR3 spans 14 residues. CDR3 region: CSPFVGRFTDTQYF. In DNA, the CDR3 is TGCAGTCCGTTTGTAGGGCGGTTCACAGATACGCAGTATTTT.

This chain connects TRBV5-6 to TRBJ2-7; a possible D gene is TRBD2 (8 bases). The CDR3 totals 16 residues. Trimming stripped 0 bases from V and 3 bases from J, with 16 bases between. The germline gives CDR1 SGHDT, CDR2 YYEEEE. CDR3 DNA sequence: TGTGCCAGCAGCTTGGCCAGGGGGACTAGTCGCTACGAGCAGTACTTC. This sequence encodes CASSLARGTSRYEQYF.

J is TRBJ2-5 and V is TRBV7-2, with 14 bases lining up with TRBD2. The CDR3 is 17 amino acids. After removal of 3 bases from V and 5 bases from J, the junction contained 8 bases not matched to a gene. From germline, CDR1 is SGHTA and CDR2 FQGNSA. CDR3 in amino acids: CASSFRLAGGRVETQYF. CDR3 DNA: TGTGCCAGCAGCTTTCGACTAGCGGGGGGGCGGGTGGAGACCCAGTACTTC.

This clonotype was seen many times. The CDR3 DNA reads as TGTGCCACCAGTGAGTATACTACTGGGACTCCCACAGATACGCAGTATTTT. Residues: CATSEYTTGTPTDTQYF. V gene TRBV24-1 combines with J gene TRBJ2-3; D perhaps matches TRBD2 (6 bases). Germline V lookup: CDR1 KGHDR, CDR2 SFDVKD. CDR3 length: 17 amino acids. Trimming left V 4 bases short and J 2 bases short, with 18 bases between.

This chain links TRBV30 with TRBJ2-6; D remains unclear. This CDR3 has 14 residues. Germline CDR1 is GTSNPN and CDR2 is SVGIG (reference sequence). The germline V and J ends were trimmed by 5 bases and 0 bases, with 8 bases remaining between them. For the CDR3, the DNA is TGTGCCTGGGACGGAAACTCTGGGGCCAACGTCCTGACTTTC. This sequence encodes CAWDGNSGANVLTF.

The rearrangement joins TRBV7-9 to TRBJ2-3, with D tentatively TRBD2 (7 bases). Per the germline V gene, CDR1 is SEHNR and CDR2 is FQNEAQ (reference sequence). CDR3 length: 16 amino acids. V dropped 6 bases and J dropped 5 bases, with 21 bases sitting between them. Written as DNA, the CDR3 is TGTGCCAGCAGTCGGAGCGAGGGGGGGGCAAGAGATACGCAGTATTTT. Protein product: CASSRSEGGARDTQYF.

The chain is built from TRBV20-1 and TRBJ1-1; D gene unclear. Trimming removed 5 bases from V and 3 bases from J, with 7 bases in between. The CDR3 contains 11 residues. Per germline, CDR1 DFQATT and CDR2 SNEGSKA (reference sequence). CDR3 loop: CSADRDTEAFF. The CDR3 DNA is TGCAGTGCTGACCGGGACACTGAAGCTTTCTTT.

This clonotype was detected a few times. The genes are TRBV12-3 or TRBV12-4 and TRBJ1-1, with unresolved D. Trimming left V 5 bases short and J 0 bases short, with 13 bases between. This CDR3 comprises 15 residues. Written as DNA, the CDR3 is TGTGCCAGCAGTCGACGGGAGGCGGTGAACACTGAAGCTTTCTTT. Its translation: CASSRREAVNTEAFF.

This clonotype appeared a few times. The gene calls are TRBV12-3 or TRBV12-4 and TRBJ2-5; no clear D. V was pared by 4 bases and J by 5 bases, with 14 bases between. CDR3 size: 14 residues. CDR3 bases: TGTGCCAGCAGTTCCCGGACCCCCTGGGAGACCCAGTACTTC. Protein product: CASSSRTPWETQYF.

V is TRBV3-1 and J is TRBJ2-7; D perhaps matches TRBD1 (5 bases). The CDR3 has 15 amino acids. Germline values: CDR1 LGHDT, CDR2 YNNKEL (reference sequence). Trimming cost V 0 bases and J 2 bases, with 11 bases left between them. The chain's CDR3 is CASSQEDRGPYEQYF. The CDR3 DNA sequence: TGTGCCAGCAGCCAAGAGGATAGGGGTCCCTACGAGCAGTACTTC.

The rearrangement links TRBV4-2 to TRBJ2-3; TRBD2 agrees at 14 bases. After removal of 4 bases from V and 3 bases from J, the junction contained 9 bases not matched to a gene. The CDR3 totals 18 residues. The germline gives CDR1 LGHNA, CDR2 YNFKEQ. The DNA of the CDR3 is TGTGCCAGCAGCCGGGGACTAGCGGGAGAACGGAGGACAGATACGCAGTATTTT. As protein: CASSRGLAGERRTDTQYF.

This clonotype has ten or more counts. This chain links TRBV7-2 with TRBJ2-3; 7 bases map to TRBD2. The length of the CDR3 is 15 residues. Per germline, CDR1 SGHTA and CDR2 FQGNSA. J lost 2 bases, V lost 5 bases, and 7 bases had no gene match. The CDR3 reads CASSVSSGLTDTQYF. CDR3 in DNA: TGTGCCAGCAGCGTTTCTAGCGGACTCACAGATACGCAGTATTTT.

The chain links TRBV9 to TRBJ2-1; no clear D. The V and J ends lost 1 base and 0 bases respectively, with 14 bases between them. This CDR3 contains 17 residues. Germline CDR1 is SGDLS and CDR2 is YYNGEE. DNA of the CDR3: TGTGCCAGCAGCGTATTCCAGACGGCGGACTCCTACAATGAGCAGTTCTTC. This codes for CASSVFQTADSYNEQFF.

The chain employs TRBV15 and TRBJ1-2, with D tentatively TRBD1 (5 bases). Germline loops: CDR1 LNHNV, CDR2 YYDKDF (reference sequence). This CDR3 is built from 17 residues. Trimming removed 2 bases from V and 2 bases from J, with 18 bases in between. CDR3 protein: CATSRPGEFGDNYGYTF. CDR3 sequence (DNA): TGTGCCACCAGCAGACCGGGGGAGTTTGGGGACAACTATGGCTACACCTTC.

This clonotype appeared many times. V and J are TRBV7-9 and TRBJ2-3, with D possibly being TRBD1 (6 bases). The V gene's germline CDR1 is SEHNR and CDR2 FQNEAQ (reference sequence). Trimming left V 5 bases short and J 0 bases short, with 9 bases between. The CDR3 is 14 amino acids. The CDR3 reads CASSLTGSTDTQYF. The CDR3, as DNA: TGTGCCAGCAGCCTGACAGGCAGCACAGATACGCAGTATTTT.

About this clonotype: A much larger clone is a single base away; this may be a read error. The gene calls are TRBV7-9 and TRBJ1-2; TRBD1 matches 7 bases. The CDR3 totals 15 residues. Germline CDR1 reads SEHNR; CDR2 reads FQNEAQ (reference sequence). The CDR3, as DNA: TGTGCCGGCAGCTCACCGGGACAGAGTAGATATGGCTACACCTTC. Encoded protein: CAGSSPGQSRYGYTF.

There are many counts of this clonotype. The chain employs TRBV30 and TRBJ1-2; no clear D gene. V shed 2 bases and J shed 3 bases, with 10 bases lying between them. Per germline, CDR1 GTSNPN and CDR2 SVGIG (reference sequence). CDR3 length: 13 amino acids. CDR3 in amino acids: CAWSSPADYGYTF. The CDR3 bases are TGTGCCTGGAGTTCCCCGGCTGACTATGGCTACACCTTC. The full variable domain, its missing parts supplied by reference TRBV30 and TRBJ1-2, is SQTIHQWPATLVQPVGSPLSLECTVEGTSNPNLYWYRQAAGRGLQLLFYSVGIGQISSEVPQNLSASRPQDRQFILSSKKLLLSDSGFYLCAWSSPADYGYTFGSGTRLTVV.

The chain is built from TRBV6-1 and TRBJ2-1; D is uncertain. Looked up from germline, CDR1 is MNHNS and CDR2 is SASEGT. The CDR3 spans 16 residues. V was pared by 2 bases and J by 3 bases, with 14 bases between. The CDR3 loop is CASSESLQQIYNEQFF. The CDR3 DNA is TGTGCCAGCAGTGAAAGTCTTCAGCAAATCTACAATGAGCAGTTCTTC.

This clonotype was detected only a few times. The chain joins TRBV5-1 to TRBJ1-2, with 7 bases fitting TRBD1. V shed 6 bases, J shed 4 bases, and the junction held 6 bases outside the gene matches. Germline-derived CDR1 and CDR2 are SGHRS and YFSETQ. The CDR3 has 13 residues. The CDR3 DNA reads as TGCGCCAGCACCGAGGGACAGTCCTATGGCTACACCTTC. It specifies CASTEGQSYGYTF.